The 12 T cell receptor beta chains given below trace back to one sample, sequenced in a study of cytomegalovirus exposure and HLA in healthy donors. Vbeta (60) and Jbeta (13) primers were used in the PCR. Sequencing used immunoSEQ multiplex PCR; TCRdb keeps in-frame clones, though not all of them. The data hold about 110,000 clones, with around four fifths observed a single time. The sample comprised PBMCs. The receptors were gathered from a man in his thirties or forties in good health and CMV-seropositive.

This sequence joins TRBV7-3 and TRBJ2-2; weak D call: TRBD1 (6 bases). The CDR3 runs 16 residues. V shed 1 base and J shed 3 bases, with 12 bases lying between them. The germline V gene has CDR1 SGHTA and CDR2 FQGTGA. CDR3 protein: CASSLNTGMYTGELFF. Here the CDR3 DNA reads TGTGCCAGCAGCTTAAATACAGGGATGTACACCGGGGAGCTGTTTTTT.

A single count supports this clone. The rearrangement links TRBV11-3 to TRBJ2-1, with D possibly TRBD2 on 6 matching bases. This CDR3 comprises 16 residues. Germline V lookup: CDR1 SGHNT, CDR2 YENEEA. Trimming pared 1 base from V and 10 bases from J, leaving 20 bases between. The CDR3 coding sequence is TGTGCCAGCAGCTTAGCTGGCGGGGCCGTGCGTGGAGAGCAGTTCTTC. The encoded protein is CASSLAGGAVRGEQFF. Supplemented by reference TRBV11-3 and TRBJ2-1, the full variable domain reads EAGVVQSPRYKIIEKKQPVAFWCNPISGHNTLYWYLQNLGQGPELLIRYENEEAVDDSQLPKDRFSAERLKGVDSTLKIQPAELGDSAVYLCASSLAGGAVRGEQFFGPGTRLTVL.

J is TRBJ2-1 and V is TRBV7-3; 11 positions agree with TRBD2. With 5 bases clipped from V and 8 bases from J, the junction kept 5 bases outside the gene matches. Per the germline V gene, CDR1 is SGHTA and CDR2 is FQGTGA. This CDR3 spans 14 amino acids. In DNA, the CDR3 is TGTGCCAGCAGCCCTAGCGGGGGGAGCGATGAGCAGTTCTTC. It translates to CASSPSGGSDEQFF.

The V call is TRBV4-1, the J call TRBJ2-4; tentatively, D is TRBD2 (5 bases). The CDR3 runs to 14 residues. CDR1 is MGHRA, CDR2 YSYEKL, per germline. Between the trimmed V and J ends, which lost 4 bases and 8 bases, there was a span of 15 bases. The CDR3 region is CASSPTPRGDIQYF. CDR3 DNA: TGCGCCAGCAGCCCCACCCCACGGGGAGACATTCAGTACTTC.

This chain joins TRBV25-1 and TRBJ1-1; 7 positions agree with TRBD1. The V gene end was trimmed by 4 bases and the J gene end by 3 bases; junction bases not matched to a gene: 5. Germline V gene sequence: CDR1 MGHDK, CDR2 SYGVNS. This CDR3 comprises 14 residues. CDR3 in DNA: TGTGCCAGCAGTGCCCGGGACAGCTACACTGAAGCTTTCTTT. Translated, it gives CASSARDSYTEAFF.

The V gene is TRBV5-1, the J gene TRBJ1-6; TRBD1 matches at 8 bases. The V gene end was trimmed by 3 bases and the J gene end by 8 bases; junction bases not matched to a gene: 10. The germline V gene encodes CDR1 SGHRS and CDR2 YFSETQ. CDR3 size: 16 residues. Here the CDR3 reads CASSSGQASGDSPLHF. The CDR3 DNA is TGCGCCAGCAGCTCGGGACAGGCCAGCGGGGATTCACCCCTCCACTTT. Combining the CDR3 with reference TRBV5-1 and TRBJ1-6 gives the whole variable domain KAGVTQTPRYLIKTRGQQVTLSCSPISGHRSVSWYQQTPGQGLQFLFEYFSETQRNKGNFPGRFSGRQFSNSRSEMNVSTLELGDSALYLCASSSGQASGDSPLHFGNGTRLTVT.

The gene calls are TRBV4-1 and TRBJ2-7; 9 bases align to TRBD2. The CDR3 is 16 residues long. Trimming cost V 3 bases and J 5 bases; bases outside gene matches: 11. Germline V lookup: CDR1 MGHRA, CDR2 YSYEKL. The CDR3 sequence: CASSQLISGGFNEQYF. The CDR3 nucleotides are TGCGCCAGCAGCCAGCTCATTAGCGGGGGTTTCAACGAGCAGTACTTC.

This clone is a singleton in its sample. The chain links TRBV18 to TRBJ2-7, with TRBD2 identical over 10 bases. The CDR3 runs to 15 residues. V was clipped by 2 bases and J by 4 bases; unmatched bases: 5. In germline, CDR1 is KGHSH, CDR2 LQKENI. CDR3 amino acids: CASSPIASGGYEQYF. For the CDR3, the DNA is TGTGCCAGCTCACCAATCGCTAGCGGGGGTTACGAGCAGTACTTC.

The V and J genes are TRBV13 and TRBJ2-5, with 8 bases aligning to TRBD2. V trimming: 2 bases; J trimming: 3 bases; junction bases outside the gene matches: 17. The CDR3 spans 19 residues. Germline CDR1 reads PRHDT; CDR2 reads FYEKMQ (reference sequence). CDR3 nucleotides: TGTGCCAGCAGCTTACAGGGGCGAGCGGGGGCATTCAGGGAAGAGACCCAGTACTTC. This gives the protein CASSLQGRAGAFREETQYF.

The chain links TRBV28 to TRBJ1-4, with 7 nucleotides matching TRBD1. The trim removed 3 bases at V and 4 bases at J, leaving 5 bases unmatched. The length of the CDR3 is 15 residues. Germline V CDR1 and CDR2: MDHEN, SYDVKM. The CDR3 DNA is TGTGCCAGCAGTTTCGAGGGACAGAATAATGAAAAACTGTTTTTT. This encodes CASSFEGQNNEKLFF.

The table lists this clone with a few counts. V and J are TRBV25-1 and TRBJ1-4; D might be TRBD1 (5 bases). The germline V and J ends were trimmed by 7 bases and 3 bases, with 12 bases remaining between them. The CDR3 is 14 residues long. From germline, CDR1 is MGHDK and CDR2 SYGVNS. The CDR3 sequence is CASNGRGANEKLFF. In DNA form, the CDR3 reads TGTGCCAGCAACGGCCGGGGGGCTAATGAAAAACTGTTTTTT. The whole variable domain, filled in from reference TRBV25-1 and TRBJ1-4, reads EADIYQTPRYLVIGTGKKITLECSQTMGHDKMYWYQQDPGMELHLIHYSYGVNSTEKGDLSSESTVSRIRTEHFPLTLESARPSHTSQYLCASNGRGANEKLFFGSGTQLSVL.

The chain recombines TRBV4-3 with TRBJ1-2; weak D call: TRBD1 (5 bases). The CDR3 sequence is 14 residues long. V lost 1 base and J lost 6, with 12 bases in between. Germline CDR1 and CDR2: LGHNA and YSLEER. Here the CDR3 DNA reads TGCGCCAGCAGCCAAGGTGGGGGGAGTCATGGCTACACCTTC. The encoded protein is CASSQGGGSHGYTF.